These 30 T cell receptor beta chains came from one sample sequenced in a study of CD4+ T cells in melanoma. Clones were sequenced by immunoSEQ multiplex PCR, and TCRdb holds only the in-frame ones, with some missing. Here the sample spans over 5,000 clones, just over 65% being singletons. The sample taken for sequencing was cells from a culture (not recorded whether cultured in vitro). The receptors originated from a human donor with melanoma.

The chain employs TRBV14 and TRBJ1-1, with unresolved D. Germline lookup yields CDR1 SGHDN and CDR2 FVKESK. The CDR3 extends over 14 amino acids. V was shortened by 0 bases and J by 6 bases, with 11 bases between the two germline ends. For the CDR3, the DNA is TGTGCCAGCAGCCAAGATCTGGGGAGCCCTGAAGCTTTCTTT. Residues: CASSQDLGSPEAFF.

This chain links TRBV19 with TRBJ1-5; perhaps TRBD1 as D (6 bases). The CDR3 extends over 13 amino acids. The germline V and J ends were trimmed by 5 bases and 7 bases, with 12 bases remaining between them. Per germline, CDR1 LNHDA and CDR2 SQIVND (reference sequence). CDR3 DNA: TGTGCCAGTAGTGCAGGGGTGAGGCAGCCCCAGCATTTT. It specifies CASSAGVRQPQHF.

This clone was detected once. The chain joins TRBV28 to TRBJ2-6, with 8 nucleotides matching TRBD1. This CDR3 region has 18 residues. V dropped 3 bases and J dropped 0; count of bases not matched to a gene: 7. CDR1 MDHEN and CDR2 SYDVKM come from the germline V gene. The CDR3 region has the DNA TGTGCCAGCAGTTTGATGACAGGGGCGTTCTCTGGGGCCAACGTCCTGACTTTC. It specifies CASSLMTGAFSGANVLTF.

The rearrangement uses TRBV5-5 and TRBJ2-1, with TRBD1 matching over 10 bases. The CDR3 is 18 residues long. CDR1 is SGHKS, CDR2 YYEKEE, per germline (reference sequence). V dropped 3 bases and J dropped 0; count of bases not matched to a gene: 9. The DNA of the CDR3 is TGTGCCAGCAGCTATCGACAGGGGGCCGGAAGCTCCTACAATGAGCAGTTCTTC. It encodes CASSYRQGAGSSYNEQFF.

The gene calls are TRBV7-9 and TRBJ1-3; 7 nucleotides agree with TRBD1. V shed 5 bases, J shed 0 bases, and the junction held 13 bases outside the gene matches. This CDR3 comprises 18 residues. Germline assignment: CDR1 SEHNR and CDR2 FQNEAQ (reference sequence). CDR3 region: CASSLLQTGYVSGNTIYF. In nucleotides, the CDR3 is TGTGCCAGCAGCCTTCTCCAGACAGGGTACGTCTCTGGAAACACCATATATTTT.

The chain links TRBV10-3 to TRBJ2-7; 10 bases align to TRBD2. Germline V gene sequence: CDR1 ENHRY, CDR2 SYGVKD. J lost 3 bases, V lost 3 bases, and 5 bases had no gene match. CDR3 length: 15 amino acids. The CDR3 protein is CAISDLERGGYEQYF. The CDR3, as DNA: TGTGCCATCAGTGACTTAGAGCGGGGGGGCTACGAGCAGTACTTC.

This clone was seen just once. This chain connects TRBV27 to TRBJ2-5; a weak D match, TRBD1 (6 bases). The ends were cut back, 5 bases at V and 6 bases at J, with 13 bases in the middle. The CDR3 spans 13 residues. From germline, CDR1 is MNHEY and CDR2 SMNVEV (reference sequence). CDR3 nucleotides: TGTGCCAGCAGTCCCTCAGGGGTGCAGACCCAGTACTTC. It translates to CASSPSGVQTQYF.

The chain uses TRBV20-1 and TRBJ1-4, with D possibly matching TRBD1 (6 bases). Germline-derived CDR1 and CDR2 are DFQATT and SNEGSKA (reference sequence). This CDR3 comprises 14 residues. Trimming cost V 3 bases and J 12 bases, with 20 bases left between them. For the CDR3, the DNA is TGCAGTGCTAGTATGATCAGGGGAAGGAGGGAACTGTTTTTT. This encodes CSASMIRGRRELFF.

This chain connects TRBV7-9 to TRBJ2-7; 7 bases match TRBD1. CDR1 and CDR2 from the germline V gene are SEHNR and FQNEAQ (reference sequence). The CDR3 loop spans 11 amino acids. The V and J ends lost 8 bases and 5 bases, in that order; junction bases with no gene match: 3. The CDR3 DNA reads TGTGCCAGCCAACAGGGGAACGAGCAGTACTTC. This translates into CASQQGNEQYF.

V is TRBV10-3 and J is TRBJ1-3, with D possibly being TRBD1 (5 bases). The CDR3 is made up of 14 amino acids. Germline CDR1 is ENHRY and CDR2 is SYGVKD. V lost 8 bases, J lost 0 bases, and 11 bases lay in between. This CDR3 reads CAIGGGNSGNTIYF. In nucleotides, the CDR3 is TGTGCCATCGGGGGGGGGAACTCTGGAAACACCATATATTTT.

This chain uses TRBV19 with TRBJ2-2; maybe TRBD1 (6 bases). The CDR3 has 15 residues. With 4 bases removed from V and 7 bases from J, the gap between germline ends came to 16 bases. The V gene's germline CDR1 is LNHDA and CDR2 SQIVND (reference sequence). The CDR3 region is CASSTTTRGGGELFF. DNA for the CDR3: TGTGCCAGTAGTACGACCACCAGGGGCGGCGGGGAGCTGTTTTTT.

V and J are TRBV7-9 and TRBJ2-7; D tentatively fits TRBD1 or TRBD2 (7 bases each). CDR3 length equals 16 residues. From germline, CDR1 is SEHNR and CDR2 FQNEAQ (reference sequence). The germline V and J ends were trimmed by 3 bases and 1 base, with 16 bases remaining between them. The CDR3 coding sequence is TGTGCCAGCAGCTTCCCAGGGGGGGCTAAGTCCTACGAGCAGTACTTC. The encoded protein is CASSFPGGAKSYEQYF.

V is TRBV11-2 and J is TRBJ2-5; maybe TRBD2 (6 bases). This CDR3 region has 15 residues. CDR1 is SGHAT and CDR2 is FQNNGV in the germline V gene. V dropped 4 bases and J dropped 6 bases, with 18 bases sitting between them. This chain's CDR3 is CASSSWEDRVKTQYF. CDR3 DNA sequence: TGTGCCAGCAGCTCTTGGGAGGACCGGGTTAAGACCCAGTACTTC.

The chain couples TRBV30 to TRBJ2-7; maybe TRBD2 (5 bases). Germline V gene lookup returns CDR1 GTSNPN and CDR2 SVGIG (reference sequence). CDR3 length: 12 amino acids. V was shortened by 4 bases and J by 0 bases, with 7 bases between the two germline ends. The CDR3 sequence: CAWTGSSYEQYF. The CDR3 DNA is TGTGCCTGGACGGGGAGCTCCTACGAGCAGTACTTC.

The V call is TRBV7-2, the J call TRBJ1-3; D not certain. Germline V gene sequence: CDR1 SGHTA, CDR2 FQGNSA. Trimming pared 7 bases from V and 2 bases from J, leaving 6 bases between. The CDR3 totals 12 residues. The CDR3 loop reads CASNYPGNTIYF. In nucleotides, the CDR3 is TGTGCCAGCAATTATCCTGGAAACACCATATATTTT.

The chain combines TRBV13 with TRBJ1-1, with D possibly being TRBD1 (5 bases). CDR1 PRHDT and CDR2 FYEKMQ come from the germline V gene (reference sequence). The CDR3 has 15 amino acids. V lost 0 bases, J lost 3 bases, and 11 bases lay in between. The CDR3 DNA follows: TGTGCCAGCAGCTTAGGGCAGGGTGAATACACTGAAGCTTTCTTT. Its protein is CASSLGQGEYTEAFF.

This clone is medium-sized (0.01 to 0.1%) in the sample. The genes are TRBV7-8 and TRBJ2-6; no clear D gene. Trimming pared 4 bases from V and 0 bases from J, leaving 13 bases between. CDR1 and CDR2 (germline): SGHVS, FQNEAQ. The length of the CDR3 is 17 residues. CDR3 amino acids: CASSSFGRGSGANVLTF. CDR3 coding DNA: TGTGCCAGCAGCTCCTTCGGTCGTGGCTCTGGGGCCAACGTCCTGACTTTC.

V is TRBV4-2 and J is TRBJ2-7; TRBD2 might be the D (6 bases). The CDR3 covers 15 residues. Germline CDR1 LGHNA, CDR2 YNFKEQ. V was clipped by 4 bases and J by 3 bases, with 16 bases between them. CDR3 sequence: CASSPPGELGYEQYF. The CDR3 DNA follows: TGTGCCAGCAGCCCGCCGGGGGAGTTGGGCTACGAGCAGTACTTC.

The rearrangement links TRBV12-3 or TRBV12-4 to TRBJ1-2; no reliable D call. V was trimmed by 7 bases and J by 4 bases, leaving 13 bases between them. This CDR3 has 13 amino acids. The CDR3 region is CASTTGRVYGYTF. The CDR3, as DNA: TGTGCCAGCACTACTGGGAGGGTCTATGGCTACACCTTC.

This clone was seen only once. The V call is TRBV5-1, the J call TRBJ1-1; perhaps TRBD1 as D (5 bases). The V and J ends lost 5 bases and 7 bases respectively, with 18 bases between them. This CDR3 contains 14 residues. The germline gives CDR1 SGHRS, CDR2 YFSETQ. The CDR3 protein is CASSSRGTQLEAFF. The CDR3 DNA sequence: TGCGCCAGCAGTTCAAGGGGCACCCAGCTTGAAGCTTTCTTT.

This clone is a singleton in its sample. The chain couples TRBV30 to TRBJ1-5, with D unresolved. The CDR3 contains 14 residues. Trimming pared 2 bases from V and 6 bases from J, leaving 14 bases between. The germline gives CDR1 GTSNPN, CDR2 SVGIG (reference sequence). CDR3 loop: CAWSLGYSSQPQHF. The CDR3, as DNA: TGTGCCTGGAGTTTAGGGTATTCTAGTCAGCCCCAGCATTTT.

The rearrangement joins TRBV19 to TRBJ2-1; 7 bases map to TRBD2. CDR3 size: 14 residues. V trimming: 7 bases; J trimming: 3 bases; junction bases outside the gene matches: 6. From germline, CDR1 is LNHDA and CDR2 SQIVND (reference sequence). This chain's CDR3 is CASTLRGVYNEQFF. Here the CDR3 DNA reads TGTGCCAGTACCCTCCGGGGGGTCTACAATGAGCAGTTCTTC.

A single count supports this clone. This chain links TRBV9 with TRBJ1-6; D might be TRBD1 (5 bases). V lost 0 bases and J 7 bases, leaving 14 bases between the germline ends. The CDR3 is 16 amino acids. In germline, CDR1 is SGDLS, CDR2 YYNGEE. CDR3 DNA sequence: TGTGCCAGCAGCGTAGCTCGGGACTATCAGAATTCACCCCTCCACTTT. It encodes CASSVARDYQNSPLHF.

The V and J genes are TRBV11-2 and TRBJ1-1, with D possibly TRBD1 on 6 matching bases. The V end lost 6 bases, the J end lost 1 base, and 15 bases lay between the germline ends. The CDR3 is 15 amino acids. The germline V gene has CDR1 SGHAT and CDR2 FQNNGV. The CDR3 spells CASRGVRGRNTEAFF. CDR3 DNA sequence: TGTGCCAGCAGGGGCGTGCGGGGGCGGAACACTGAAGCTTTCTTT.

The V call is TRBV12-3 or TRBV12-4, the J call TRBJ1-3; tentative D call: TRBD1 (6 bases). This CDR3 is 13 amino acids long. Trimming took 6 bases from V and 7 from J, leaving 13 bases between them. CDR3 loop: CASRPGGSNTIYF. The CDR3 nucleotides read TGTGCCAGCAGGCCGGGGGGCTCGAACACCATATATTTT.

The V gene is TRBV18, the J gene TRBJ1-5; 7 nucleotides align to TRBD1. Trimming removed 3 bases from V and 4 bases from J; junction bases left unmatched: 6. Germline V CDR1 and CDR2: KGHSH, LQKENI. This CDR3 has 15 residues. The CDR3 DNA reads as TGTGCCAGCTCACCCCTCGGGACAGAAAATCAGCCCCAGCATTTT. Its protein is CASSPLGTENQPQHF.

CDR3 coding DNA: TGCAGTGCTGGCGACAGTAATGAGCAGTTCTTC. It translates to CSAGDSNEQFF. This rearrangement joins TRBV20-1 to TRBJ2-1; D is possibly TRBD1 (5 bases). Deletions cut 5 bases from V and 7 bases from J, with 9 bases between. Germline V lookup: CDR1 DFQATT, CDR2 SNEGSKA (reference sequence). The CDR3 runs to 11 residues.

Worth noting for this clone: Other DNA sequences in this sample translate to the same CDR3. This chain links TRBV29-1 with TRBJ1-2; perhaps TRBD1 as D (6 bases). The CDR3 is 11 residues long. V was trimmed by 5 bases and J by 6 bases, leaving 10 bases between them. Germline loops: CDR1 SQVTM, CDR2 ANQGSEA. The CDR3 protein is CSVLGGDGYTF. The CDR3 DNA reads TGCAGCGTTCTTGGGGGCGATGGCTACACCTTC.

V is TRBV25-1 and J is TRBJ1-1; D is perhaps TRBD1 (5 bases). This CDR3 contains 16 residues. The V end lost 0 bases, the J end lost 8 bases, and 19 bases lay between the germline ends. From germline, CDR1 is MGHDK and CDR2 SYGVNS. The CDR3 DNA reads as TGTGCCAGCAGTGAATATTCGGGGGTCGGCGGAGTAGAAGCTTTCTTT. It is translated as CASSEYSGVGGVEAFF.

This clone came up a few times. The chain is built from TRBV18 and TRBJ2-7, with 7 bases that match TRBD1. CDR3 length equals 14 residues. V was pared by 6 bases and J by 6 bases, with 11 bases of the junction left unmatched. CDR1 is KGHSH, CDR2 LQKENI, per germline. Here the CDR3 DNA reads TGTGCCAGCTCCCACGATGCGACAGGGAGCGAGCAGTACTTC. It yields the protein CASSHDATGSEQYF.